The source of this T cell receptor (beta chain) is a study of T cell repertoires in cytomegalovirus infection (dated by TCRdb to between 2018 and 2021). For the study in its entirety: Alongside well-studied HLA-B-restricted epitopes, the peptide stimulations were aimed at recently identified HLA-C-restricted CMV epitopes, whose presentation resists viral immunomodulation. Donor HLA type was relevant to the analysis, because carriage of CMV infection together with the matching HLA type was indicated by public TCR beta signatures.

The intended sense of this specimen's treatment or condition label: in vitro stimulation with specific CMV peptide epitopes to enrich CMV-specific T cells. As to this clonotype: Its recognized antigen is unknown. There are no base qualities to consult, and no much larger clone falls within one base.

Points the paper makes about the study in general: In both this cohort and an independent roughly 350-donor cohort, the cumulative frequency of public TCR beta family members distinguished carriers of CMV infection plus the relevant HLA type. The ex vivo response was dominated by HLA-C-restricted CMV-specific TCR beta clonotypes, and the single most frequent clonotype in two of eight donors was supplied by these HLA-C-restricted clonotypes.

The CDR3 starts with the cysteine, ends with the phenylalanine, and has 19 residues. Here the CDR3 DNA is all that survives: 57 bases in frame from base 1. V is cut back by 5 bases and J by 5 bases, with 22 bases in the junction unmatched. For CDR1 and CDR2, the germline V gene lists SGHVS and FNYEAQ. Sequenced using an Illumina HiSeq 1500. Clones were called with MiXCR by TCRdb after fastp trimmed the public reads at Q25, and only in-frame beta chains were retained. Every CDR3 protein is listed once, alongside the most common genes and DNA of its rows. The sample profile shows roughly 800,000 distinct CDR3 sequences; 25% to 35% of them were found once. The ten largest clonotypes hold about 12% of the sample.

The chain uses TRBV7-6 and TRBJ2-3, with 7 bases matching TRBD1. This TCR was sampled from a human donor in good health (CMV status not recorded). Some clones in this sample may be carry-over from other donors' samples. The material was cultured CD8+ T cells from PBMCs, obtained from culture after CMV antigen stimulation. The encoded CDR3 is CASSRIRAEQGTSIDTQYF. The DNA reads TGTGCCAGCAGCCGGATCCGGGCTGAACAGGGGACAAGTATAGATACGCAGTATTTT.